This T cell receptor (beta chain) is from a study of T cell responses to AZD1222 COVID-19 vaccine (dated by TCRdb to about 2021). About the investigation overall: A total of 240 or so trial participants underwent TCR sequencing, of whom 207 had received two doses of AZD1222 and some 25 had received two doses of the MenACWY control vaccine. Trial participants were enrolled by age into 18-55, 56-69 and 70-plus year subgroups, with roughly 150, 30 and 60 TCR-sequenced participants respectively.

In the paper's terms, the time point label means: about 28 days (+/-7) after the second vaccine dose. AZD1222 recipients given second doses at about 4 weeks or at about 12 weeks were pooled, since spike-specific TCR depth and breadth were not found to differ between the two schedules. Vaccinee samples were obtained from the UK trials COV001 and COV002, which included a single-blind randomized controlled phase 2/3 trial of AZD1222 (ChAdOx1 nCoV-19) in healthy adults. Trial participant PBMC samples were collected at day 0 and day 28 after the second dose for TCRbeta chain sequencing. The V and J ends are trimmed by 2 bases and 0 bases, leaving 10 bases between them. Taken from the germline V gene, the CDR1 and CDR2 loops are MDHEN and SYDVKM. Taken from cysteine to phenylalanine, the CDR3 has 15 residues. Only the CDR3 part of the read is kept: 45 bases, read in frame from the first base. The CDR3 regions of human TCRbeta chains were subjected to immunosequencing. As for the original processing: TCRs in the repertoires were matched against a reference library of SARS-CoV-2-specific TCRs that had been generated with the MIRA antigen-specificity platform. Breadth was defined as the fraction of unique TCRs that were SARS-CoV-2-associated. Depth was defined as the fraction of total T cells that were SARS-CoV-2-associated. Using the MIRA data, each spike-specific TCR was mapped to the spike region that the TCR reacts to and placed in a CD4 or CD8 class. Log10-transformed breadth and depth values were compared by one-way ANOVA with Sidak's multiple comparisons tests. Drawn from immuneACCESS, this table holds only the in-frame rearrangements with V and J called that TCRdb kept. Clones are partly lost; checked studies trace under half to an unresolved V gene and leave the rest unexplained. That table is the source of V, J and clone size, and D and trimming were worked out from the DNA. The table for this sample lists around 80,000 clones; roughly four fifths of them were counted only once. The biggest ten clones account for about 1.3% of the sample.

On this clone itself: Its cognate antigen has yet to be identified. Base quality data are lacking; no much larger clone is found one base away.

What the research found in general, with its limitations: The whole spike protein was spanned by vaccine-associated CD4 TCRs, and dominant responses were seen in regions 160-218 and 743-854. Because no day 14 peak-response samples were available, the repertoires could be characterized only after the peak T cell response. Only a handful of AZD1222 recipients were SARS-CoV-2 seropositive at baseline, limiting conclusions about previously exposed vaccinees. Nearly half of unique spike-specific TCRs reportedly recognized epitopes outside regions mutated in the B.1.351 and B.1.1.7 variants. A significant rise in spike-specific TCR breadth and depth was observed after two AZD1222 doses relative to day 0 and relative to MenACWY recipients. In the small 56-69-year group, the increase in depth fell short of significance, most likely because of low power. Participants were mostly white British, with more females than males. The authors suggested clonal diversity may have been underestimated.

This clonotype was sampled from an adult who received the AZD1222 COVID-19 vaccine. The chain employs TRBV28 and TRBJ1-1; a weak D assignment points to TRBD1 (5 bases agree). The sequences come from peripheral blood, collected 28 days after the second AZD1222 dose. The base sequence is TGTGCCAGCAGTTTACCGGGACTAATGAACACTGAAGCTTTCTTT. Its amino acids are CASSLPGLMNTEAFF.